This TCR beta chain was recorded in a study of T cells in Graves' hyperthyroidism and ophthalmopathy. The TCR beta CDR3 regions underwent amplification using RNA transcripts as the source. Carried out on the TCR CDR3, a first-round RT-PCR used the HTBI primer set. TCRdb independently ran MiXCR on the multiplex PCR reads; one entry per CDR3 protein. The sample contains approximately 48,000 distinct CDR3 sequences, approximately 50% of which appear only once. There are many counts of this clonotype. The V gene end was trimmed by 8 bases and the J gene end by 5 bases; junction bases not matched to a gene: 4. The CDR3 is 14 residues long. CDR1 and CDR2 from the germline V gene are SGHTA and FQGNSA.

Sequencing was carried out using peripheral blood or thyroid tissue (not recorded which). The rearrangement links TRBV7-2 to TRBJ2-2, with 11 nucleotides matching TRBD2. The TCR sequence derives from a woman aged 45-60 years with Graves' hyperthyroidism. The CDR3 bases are TGTGCCAGCGCCCGGACTAGCGGGACCGGGGAGCTGTTTTTT. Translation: CASARTSGTGELFF.